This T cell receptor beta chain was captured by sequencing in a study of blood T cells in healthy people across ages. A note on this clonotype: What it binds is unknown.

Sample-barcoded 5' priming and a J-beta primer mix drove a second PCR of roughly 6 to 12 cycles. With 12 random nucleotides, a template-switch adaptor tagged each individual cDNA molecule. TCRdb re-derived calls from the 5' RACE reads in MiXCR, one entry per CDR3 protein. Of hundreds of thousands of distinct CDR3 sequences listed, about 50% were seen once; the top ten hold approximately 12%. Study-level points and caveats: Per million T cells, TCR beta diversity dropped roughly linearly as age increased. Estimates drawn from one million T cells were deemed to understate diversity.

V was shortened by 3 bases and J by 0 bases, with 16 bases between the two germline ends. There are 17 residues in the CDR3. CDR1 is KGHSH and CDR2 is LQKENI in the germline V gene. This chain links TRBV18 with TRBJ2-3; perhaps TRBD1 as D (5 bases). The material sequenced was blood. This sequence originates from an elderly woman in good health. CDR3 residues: CASSPLRVGASTDTQYF. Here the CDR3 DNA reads TGTGCCAGCTCACCTCTCAGGGTTGGGGCAAGCACAGATACGCAGTATTTT. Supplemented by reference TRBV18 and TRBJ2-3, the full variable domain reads NAGVMQNPRHLVRRRGQEARLRCSPMKGHSHVYWYRQLPEEGLKFMVYLQKENIIDESGMPKERFSAEFPKEGPSILRIQQVVRGDSAAYFCASSPLRVGASTDTQYFGPGTRLTVL.